Listed below are T cell receptor beta chains from one sample, sequenced in a study of cytomegalovirus exposure and HLA in healthy donors. Method: immunoSEQ multiplex PCR; TCRdb's copy keeps in-frame clones and lacks some. The table shows about 160,000 clones, with approximately 79% occurring only once. The material sequenced was PBMCs. Receptor source: a woman aged 45-60 years in good health and CMV-seropositive. Both conserved end residues are part of each CDR3. The D gene is left open where the match is weak. Clone size, where shown, is once, few, many, or a class for clones that have expanded.

len	j_gene	v_gene	abundance	d_gene	CDR3nt	CDR3aa
18	TRBJ2-7	TRBV27	.	.	TGTGCCAGCAGTTTAAGAAGGACAGCGCTAGGACCATCCTACGAGCAGTACTTC	CASSLRRTALGPSYEQYF
13	TRBJ1-2	TRBV19	.	.	TGTGCCAGTAGTCCAGGGCAGCTCTATGGCTACACCTTC	CASSPGQLYGYTF
13	TRBJ2-1	TRBV29-1	.	TRBD2	TGCAGCGTCCTAGCGGGAGGGCCGAATGAGCAGTTCTTC	CSVLAGGPNEQFF
16	TRBJ2-7	TRBV6-5	.	.	TGTGCCAGCAGTTACTCTGAGACTTTGTTCTCCTACGAGCAGTACTTC	CASSYSETLFSYEQYF
15	TRBJ2-3	TRBV14	.	TRBD1	TGTGCCAGCAGTCCGACAGGGCGGCACACAGATACGCAGTATTTT	CASSPTGRHTDTQYF
11	TRBJ1-2	TRBV2	.	TRBD1	TGTGGGACAGGGGAGCACTATGGCTACACCTTC	CGTGEHYGYTF
13	TRBJ1-5	TRBV7-9	.	.	TGTGCCAGCAGCCGGGGGGGGAATCAGCCCCAGCATTTT	CASSRGGNQPQHF
11	TRBJ2-1	TRBV20-1	.	.	TGCAGTGCTAGGTCAGGCTGGGTGCAGTTCTTC	CSARSGWVQFF
13	TRBJ2-5	TRBV19	.	TRBD1	TGTGCCAGTACGGGACAGGGCCTAGAGACCCAGTACTTC	CASTGQGLETQYF
14	TRBJ2-5	TRBV5-4	.	TRBD2	TGTGCCAGCAGCTCGACTAGCGGGAGTGAGACCCAGTACTTC	CASSSTSGSETQYF
14	TRBJ1-5	TRBV6-5	.	TRBD1	TGTGCCAGCAGTAGGGACAGGGGGAATCAGCCCCAGCATTTT	CASSRDRGNQPQHF
15	TRBJ1-3	TRBV28	.	.	TGTGCCAGCAGTTTGGGACTTAGCTCTGGAAACACCATATATTTT	CASSLGLSSGNTIYF
13	TRBJ2-7	TRBV4-1	once	TRBD1	TGCGCCAGCAGCCGTACCGACAGGGGCGAGCAGTACTTC	CASSRTDRGEQYF
14	TRBJ2-5	TRBV10-3	.	.	TGTGCCATCAGCATAGGGACACGTGGGGAGACCCAGTACTTC	CAISIGTRGETQYF
13	TRBJ1-6	TRBV7-2	few	.	TGTGCCAGCAGCTTAAAAGCGGAGTCACCCCTCCACTTT	CASSLKAESPLHF
15	TRBJ2-7	TRBV6-6	.	TRBD2	TGTGCCAGCACCGCCCGACTAGCGGGAATTTACGAGCAGTACTTC	CASTARLAGIYEQYF
14	TRBJ1-1	TRBV28	.	.	TGTGCCAGCAGTTTACGACAGTCGAACACTGAAGCTTTCTTT	CASSLRQSNTEAFF
16	TRBJ1-4	TRBV6-6	.	.	TGTGCCAGCGTCCTGCCTACCGGGACACCTAATGAAAAACTGTTTTTT	CASVLPTGTPNEKLFF
11	TRBJ2-5	TRBV5-1	.	.	TGCGCCAGCAGCTCCGGAGAGACCCAGTACTTC	CASSSGETQYF
14	TRBJ1-2	TRBV18	.	.	TGTGCCAGCTCACCACTGGAGGGCAGCTATGGCTACACCTTC	CASSPLEGSYGYTF
14	TRBJ1-5	TRBV2	.	.	TGTGCCAGCAGTGCTATAGATAGCAATCAGCCCCAGCATTTT	CASSAIDSNQPQHF
14	TRBJ2-2	TRBV10-2	.	TRBD1	TGCGCCAGCAGTGGACAGGGGAAGAGCGGGGAGCTGTTTTTT	CASSGQGKSGELFF
18	TRBJ1-2	TRBV7-8	.	TRBD1	TGTGCCAGCAGCTTAGCCGGAGTAGTGACAGGGGGGTGGTATGGCTACACCTTC	CASSLAGVVTGGWYGYTF
16	TRBJ1-1	TRBV19	.	TRBD1	TGTGCCAGTAGTATAGAGTCAGGGGGCGCGTACACTGAAGCTTTCTTT	CASSIESGGAYTEAFF